This entry lists 32 T cell receptor beta chains sequenced from one sample in a study of blood T cell repertoires in COVID-19. Sequencing was performed with immunoSEQ multiplex PCR; in TCRdb, only in-frame clones are kept and a portion is missing. This table has 130,000 or so clones, approximately 80% appearing once. The material sequenced was peripheral blood. These receptors all come from a man over 45 with acute or convalescent COVID-19.

The chain couples TRBV9 to TRBJ2-3, with TRBD2 matching 10 bases. CDR3 size: 16 residues. The V segment lost 0 bases and the J segment 5 bases; nucleotides outside the gene matches: 6. Germline lookup yields CDR1 SGDLS and CDR2 YYNGEE. Written as DNA, the CDR3 is TGTGCCAGCAGCGTAGATCGGGCTAGCGGGGGAGATACGCAGTATTTT. Translated, it gives CASSVDRASGGDTQYF. Complete variable domain (other parts from reference TRBV9 and TRBJ2-3): DSGVTQTPKHLITATGQRVTLRCSPRSGDLSVYWYQQSLDQGLQFLIQYYNGEERAKGNILERFSAQQFPDLHSELNLSSLELGDSALYFCASSVDRASGGDTQYFGPGTRLTVL.

V gene TRBV6-5 combines with J gene TRBJ2-5, with D possibly matching TRBD2 (7 bases). The CDR3 has 12 residues. Per germline, CDR1 MNHEY and CDR2 SVGAGI. Trimming took off 6 bases at V and 10 bases at J, with 15 bases between the two ends. CDR3 DNA sequence: TGTGCCAGCAGAAGTGGACTAGGGGGCCAGTACTTC. It codes for CASRSGLGGQYF.

The genes are TRBV12-3 or TRBV12-4 and TRBJ1-1; 8 nucleotides line up with TRBD1. This CDR3 is built from 13 residues. The junction had 7 bases not matched to a gene; V was cut back by 8 bases and J by 5 bases. The CDR3 protein is CASGETGETEAFF. The CDR3 DNA reads as TGTGCCAGCGGAGAGACAGGGGAGACTGAAGCTTTCTTT.

The chain links TRBV5-4 to TRBJ2-5, with 10 bases matching TRBD1. V trimming: 3 bases; J trimming: 3 bases; junction bases outside the gene matches: 5. In germline, CDR1 is SGHNT, CDR2 YYREEE (reference sequence). This CDR3 has 15 residues. CDR3 in amino acids: CASSSRDRGEETQYF. CDR3 coding DNA: TGTGCCAGCAGCTCCCGGGACAGGGGAGAAGAGACCCAGTACTTC.

The chain recombines TRBV18 with TRBJ2-5; D gene unclear. This CDR3 region has 15 residues. Trimming cost V 4 bases and J 0 bases, with 12 bases left between them. Germline V gene lookup returns CDR1 KGHSH and CDR2 LQKENI. The CDR3 region has the DNA TGTGCCAGCTCACGAGACACTCCGTACCAAGAGACCCAGTACTTC. Protein: CASSRDTPYQETQYF.

This clone appeared many times. This chain connects TRBV3-1 (or the pseudogene TRBV3-2) to TRBJ1-1, with D unclear. CDR1 is LGHDT, CDR2 YNNKEL, per germline (reference sequence). There are 11 residues in the CDR3. The V end lost 3 bases, the J end lost 11 bases, and 10 bases lay between the germline ends. As DNA, the CDR3 is TGTGCCAGCAGCCAGGGGTCGGGGGCTTTCTTT. Translating it yields CASSQGSGAFF.

The chain recombines TRBV3-1 (or the pseudogene TRBV3-2) with TRBJ1-6; D is uncertain. Germline V gene lookup returns CDR1 LGHDT and CDR2 YNNKEL (reference sequence). The CDR3 is 14 amino acids. V lost 1 base to trimming and J lost 8 bases, with 9 bases between them. CDR3 sequence reads: CASSQAVGDSPLHF. CDR3 bases: TGTGCCAGCAGCCAAGCTGTCGGGGATTCACCCCTCCACTTT.

The V and J genes are TRBV5-4 and TRBJ1-1; D possibly corresponds to TRBD1 (6 bases). CDR1 is SGHNT, CDR2 YYREEE, per germline (reference sequence). Trimming stripped 4 bases from V and 7 bases from J, with 17 bases between. This CDR3 spans 14 amino acids. The DNA for the CDR3 is TGTGCCAGCAGCCCGCAGGGGCGGGAGCATGAAGCTTTCTTT. It is translated as CASSPQGREHEAFF.

V and J are TRBV4-1 and TRBJ1-3; weak D call: TRBD1 (5 bases). The length of the CDR3 is 15 residues. The germline V gene has CDR1 MGHRA and CDR2 YSYEKL. Trimming shortened V by 1 base and J by 2 bases, and 9 bases separated the two germline ends. This CDR3 reads CASSQGQFTGNTIYF. For the CDR3, the DNA is TGCGCCAGCAGCCAAGGACAGTTCACTGGAAACACCATATATTTT.

The chain combines TRBV11-2 with TRBJ1-5; D perhaps matches TRBD1 (6 bases). CDR1 and CDR2 from the germline V gene are SGHAT and FQNNGV. The CDR3 is 17 residues long. The ends were cut back, 5 bases at V and 1 base at J, with 18 bases in the middle. The chain's CDR3 is CASSPSGGRLSNQPQHF. The CDR3 bases are TGTGCCAGCAGCCCCTCGGGGGGGCGTTTAAGCAATCAGCCCCAGCATTTT.

V usage is TRBV10-3 and J usage is TRBJ1-5; D remains ambiguous. V gave up 4 bases and J gave up 3 bases, with 7 bases separating them. This CDR3 is 13 amino acids long. Germline V gene sequence: CDR1 ENHRY, CDR2 SYGVKD. CDR3 nucleotides: TGTGCCATCAGTGGAGACAACAATCAGCCCCAGCATTTT. It yields the protein CAISGDNNQPQHF.

On this clone: At the DNA level, this CDR3 is encoded by other sequences in the same sample as well. The V gene is TRBV30, the J gene TRBJ1-5; possible D gene TRBD1, 6 bases. CDR1 is GTSNPN and CDR2 is SVGIG in the germline V gene (reference sequence). The CDR3 has 13 residues. V lost 0 bases, J lost 4 bases, and 7 bases lay in between. In nucleotides, the CDR3 is TGTGCCTGGAGTGTACAGGGTAATCAGCCCCAGCATTTT. Its translation: CAWSVQGNQPQHF. The full variable domain, in which reference TRBV30 and TRBJ1-5 provide the parts outside the CDR3, is SQTIHQWPATLVQPVGSPLSLECTVEGTSNPNLYWYRQAAGRGLQLLFYSVGIGQISSEVPQNLSASRPQDRQFILSSKKLLLSDSGFYLCAWSVQGNQPQHFGDGTRLSIL.

In this sample, this clone turned up a few times. This chain connects TRBV11-2 to TRBJ1-1, with no clear D. The ends were cut back, 5 bases at V and 1 base at J, with 14 bases in the middle. Germline V CDR1 and CDR2: SGHAT, FQNNGV. The CDR3 spans 15 residues. CDR3: CASSPGVRTNTEAFF. In DNA, the CDR3 is TGTGCCAGCAGCCCCGGGGTTCGTACGAACACTGAAGCTTTCTTT.

The chain couples TRBV28 to TRBJ2-1; D gene uncertain. The ends were cut back, 10 bases at V and 7 bases at J, with 8 bases in the middle. The V gene's germline CDR1 is MDHEN and CDR2 SYDVKM. The CDR3 consists of 10 residues. CDR3 sequence: CATTVNEQFF. As DNA, the CDR3 is TGTGCCACTACAGTGAATGAGCAGTTCTTC.

V gene TRBV6-5 combines with J gene TRBJ1-2; 7 bases agree with TRBD1. CDR1 and CDR2 (germline): MNHEY, SVGAGI. With 3 bases clipped from V and 7 bases from J, the junction kept 5 bases outside the gene matches. This CDR3 spans 13 amino acids. CDR3 sequence: CASSYKGATGYTF. CDR3 DNA sequence: TGTGCCAGCAGTTATAAGGGGGCCACTGGCTACACCTTC.

The rearrangement links TRBV29-1 to TRBJ1-2, with a possible D match to TRBD1 (5 bases). Germline CDR1 is SQVTM and CDR2 is ANQGSEA. The CDR3 is made up of 12 amino acids. The V and J ends lost 4 bases and 4 bases respectively, with 10 bases between them. CDR3 coding DNA: TGCAGCGTTGGACGGGGGGGCTATGGCTACACCTTC. As protein: CSVGRGGYGYTF.

V usage is TRBV15 and J usage is TRBJ1-4; 7 bases map to TRBD1. V was pared by 2 bases and J by 8 bases, with 5 bases of the junction left unmatched. The CDR3 consists of 14 residues. Germline V gene lookup returns CDR1 LNHNV and CDR2 YYDKDF (reference sequence). CDR3 nucleotides: TGTGCCACCAGCAGATCCAGGGGGGAGGAAAAACTGTTTTTT. Its translation is CATSRSRGEEKLFF.

The CDR3 DNA is TGTGCCAGTAGTACTGGACAGGGTGGGACAGATACGCAGTATTTT. Amino acid sequence: CASSTGQGGTDTQYF. This sequence joins TRBV19 and TRBJ2-3, with 8 nucleotides matching TRBD1. CDR1 is LNHDA, CDR2 SQIVND, per germline (reference sequence). CDR3 size: 15 residues. Trimming at V came to 4 bases and at J to 3 bases, leaving 6 bases not matched to a gene.

The chain couples TRBV30 to TRBJ1-1; D perhaps matches TRBD1 (5 bases). The CDR3 is made up of 13 amino acids. Trimming left V 4 bases short and J 4 bases short, with 13 bases between. Germline values: CDR1 GTSNPN, CDR2 SVGIG (reference sequence). The CDR3 spells CAWTRAGFTEAFF. CDR3 DNA: TGTGCCTGGACCCGAGCAGGGTTCACTGAAGCTTTCTTT. The full variable domain, rest sourced from reference TRBV30 and TRBJ1-1, is SQTIHQWPATLVQPVGSPLSLECTVEGTSNPNLYWYRQAAGRGLQLLFYSVGIGQISSEVPQNLSASRPQDRQFILSSKKLLLSDSGFYLCAWTRAGFTEAFFGQGTRLTVV.

The chain combines TRBV30 with TRBJ2-3, with 9 bases aligning to TRBD1. The CDR3 length is 16 residues. CDR1 and CDR2 (germline): GTSNPN, SVGIG (reference sequence). V lost 2 bases to trimming and J lost 6 bases; unmatched junction nucleotides: 12. The CDR3 DNA reads as TGTGCCTGGAGTTCCGGCCAGACAGGGGGTGCGGATACGCAGTATTTT. Its translation: CAWSSGQTGGADTQYF.

The CDR3 nucleotides are TGTGCCAGCGGGGACATCAATCAGCCCCAGCATTTT. The encoded protein is CASGDINQPQHF. The chain has TRBV6-5 and TRBJ1-5, with D possibly TRBD1 on 6 matching bases. V was cut by 8 bases and J by 3 bases, with 8 bases left in between. This CDR3 has 12 amino acids. The germline V gene has CDR1 MNHEY and CDR2 SVGAGI.

J is TRBJ2-5 and V is TRBV11-2; the match to TRBD1 covers 7 bases. The CDR3 loop spans 13 amino acids. Germline V CDR1 and CDR2: SGHAT, FQNNGV. V shed 9 bases and J 7 bases; nucleotides not matched to a gene: 11. The CDR3: CASKTGQARTQYF. In nucleotides, the CDR3 is TGTGCCAGTAAGACTGGACAGGCAAGGACCCAGTACTTC.

This rearrangement joins TRBV5-4 to TRBJ2-5; D is undetermined. CDR1 SGHNT and CDR2 YYREEE come from the germline V gene (reference sequence). The CDR3 is 14 residues long. Trimming left V 5 bases short and J 0 bases short, with 11 bases between. The CDR3 region has the DNA TGTGCCAGCAGTCTTGACTGGAACCAAGAGACCCAGTACTTC. Translation gives CASSLDWNQETQYF.

V is TRBV5-1 and J is TRBJ2-2; TRBD2 agrees at 10 bases. With 4 bases clipped from V and 5 bases from J, the junction kept 8 bases outside the gene matches. CDR1 and CDR2 (germline): SGHRS, YFSETQ. CDR3 length: 16 residues. In DNA, the CDR3 is TGCGCCAGCAGCCTGCTAGCGGGGGATTCGACCGGGGAGCTGTTTTTT. Residues: CASSLLAGDSTGELFF.

This sequence joins TRBV2 and TRBJ1-5, with 9 bases lining up with TRBD1. In germline, CDR1 is SNHLY, CDR2 FYNNEI. V trimming: 7 bases; J trimming: 7 bases; junction bases outside the gene matches: 5. CDR3 length equals 13 residues. CDR3 nucleotides: TGTGCCAGCAACGGACAGGGGCGACAGCCCCAGCATTTT. It encodes CASNGQGRQPQHF.

This clone was detected once. The chain is built from TRBV18 and TRBJ1-6, with D uncertain. The V gene's germline CDR1 is KGHSH and CDR2 LQKENI. This CDR3 comprises 15 residues. Trimming removed 1 base at V and 3 bases at J, with 7 bases between. The DNA of the CDR3 is TGTGCCAGCTCACCACTTCCAGACTATAATTCACCCCTCCACTTT. Translating gives CASSPLPDYNSPLHF.

Only one count was recorded for this clone. The rearrangement joins TRBV10-3 to TRBJ1-2, with 9 bases matching TRBD1. Germline CDR1 reads ENHRY; CDR2 reads SYGVKD. This CDR3 spans 15 amino acids. The J segment lost 1 base and the V segment lost 4 bases, leaving 4 bases of the junction unmatched. CDR3 nucleotides: TGTGCCATCAGTGGGGAGGGACAGGGTAACTATGGCTACACCTTC. Translating it yields CAISGEGQGNYGYTF.

V is TRBV5-1 and J is TRBJ1-1; no clear D gene. V lost 0 bases and J lost 3, with 15 bases in between. The germline V gene has CDR1 SGHRS and CDR2 YFSETQ. CDR3 size: 16 residues. The DNA of the CDR3 is TGCGCCAGCAGCTTGGAAGGCCCGAGGAGGGACACTGAAGCTTTCTTT. Translating gives CASSLEGPRRDTEAFF.

V and J are TRBV7-6 and TRBJ2-3, with a possible D match to TRBD2 (5 bases). Per germline, CDR1 SGHVS and CDR2 FNYEAQ. The CDR3 is made up of 11 amino acids. V shed 11 bases and J shed 4 bases, with 10 bases lying between them. The CDR3: CASGYSDTQYF. The CDR3 nucleotides are TGTGCCTCGGGGTATTCAGATACGCAGTATTTT.

The V call is TRBV13, the J call TRBJ2-5, with 11 bases that match TRBD2. V was pared by 6 bases and J by 1 base, with 4 bases of the junction left unmatched. This CDR3 spans 15 amino acids. Germline assignment: CDR1 PRHDT and CDR2 FYEKMQ (reference sequence). The CDR3 nucleotides are TGTGCCAGCAGTTGGGGGACTAGCGGCCAAGAGACCCAGTACTTC. Amino acids: CASSWGTSGQETQYF.

The chain employs TRBV3-1 (or the pseudogene TRBV3-2) and TRBJ2-1, with 8 bases that match TRBD1. The germline V gene has CDR1 LGHDT and CDR2 YNNKEL (reference sequence). V lost 0 bases, J lost 10 bases, and 8 bases stayed unmatched. The CDR3 consists of 15 residues. CDR3 region: CASSQEGGRGREQFF. The CDR3 DNA reads TGTGCCAGCAGCCAAGAAGGTGGCAGGGGGCGAGAGCAGTTCTTC.

V is TRBV5-4 and J is TRBJ2-2, with unresolved D. V shed 2 bases and J shed 6 bases, with 11 bases lying between them. This CDR3 spans 14 amino acids. Germline V gene sequence: CDR1 SGHNT, CDR2 YYREEE (reference sequence). The CDR3 here is CASSFLHTAGELFF. The CDR3 bases are TGTGCCAGCAGCTTCTTGCATACTGCCGGGGAGCTGTTTTTT.